This T cell receptor beta chain was observed in a study of T-cell memory formation after mild COVID-19. Study details: TCR clusters were largely donor specific.

The study, taken as a whole, reports: Clones that contracted clustered mainly in CM and EM if CD4+ and in EMRA if CD8+. Among clones peaking at day 37 in the second wave, SARS-CoV-2 specificity remained unconfirmed.

MiXCR, run by TCRdb on the 5' RACE reads, gives a single entry per CDR3 protein. The table lists roughly 400,000 distinct CDR3 sequences, more than 20% of them singletons. Details on this clonotype: No antigen is known for it.

The sample was PBMCs or a T cell subset sorted from them (not recorded which). The receptor was derived from an adult woman who had mild COVID-19 (a few samples of this study predate the infection). Cell type and time point are not known.

CDR3 residues: CASSSSGVPLGQETQYF. Written as DNA, the CDR3 is TGTGCCAGCAGTTCTAGCGGGGTTCCCTTGGGGCAAGAGACCCAGTACTTC. The chain joins TRBV7-9 to TRBJ2-5; 9 nucleotides align to TRBD2. The germline CDR1 and CDR2 sequences are SEHNR and FQNEAQ (reference sequence). CDR3 length equals 17 residues. With 6 bases clipped from V and 2 bases from J, the junction kept 13 bases outside the gene matches.